The rows below give T cell receptor beta chains drawn from one sample of a study of blood T cell repertoires in COVID-19. Method: immunoSEQ multiplex PCR; TCRdb's copy keeps in-frame clones and lacks some. In the table there are approximately 490,000 clones, approximately 90% of which are singletons. The sequencing sample was made of PBMCs or T cells enriched from blood (not recorded which). These receptors originate from a woman aged 55 to 70 who had recovered from COVID-19. The CDR3 runs from the conserved cysteine through the conserved F or W. Each record gives: J gene, V gene, D gene, clone size, CDR3 DNA, CDR3 protein. A D gene is named only where the DNA matches it firmly. Only some rows state a clone size, as once, few, many or a class for expanded clones.

>TRBJ2-7|TRBV7-8|TRBD1|-
TGTGCCAGCAGCTTACTTTGGGACAGTACCTACGAGCAGTACTTC
CASSLLWDSTYEQYF
>TRBJ1-4|TRBV9|TRBD1|-
TGTGCCAGCAGCGTAGGGGGGACAGGGGATGAAAAACTGTTTTTT
CASSVGGTGDEKLFF
>TRBJ2-2|TRBV9|-|few
TGTGCCAGCAGCGCCTACGGCACCGGGGAGCTGTTTTTT
CASSAYGTGELFF
>TRBJ2-3|TRBV19|-|-
TGTGCCAGTAGTATATCGGCAGGACTTTGGTATTTT
CASSISAGLWYF
>TRBJ2-2|TRBV6-2/TRBV6-3|TRBD1|-
TGTGCCAGCAGTTACCCTATGGGACAGGGGAACACCGGGGAGCTGTTTTTT
CASSYPMGQGNTGELFF
>TRBJ1-6|TRBV3-1/TRBV3-2|-|-
TGTGCCAGCAGCCAAGCGGGGGGTTGGGGCTCCTATAATTCACCCCTCCACTTT
CASSQAGGWGSYNSPLHF
>TRBJ1-2|TRBV5-4|-|-
TGTGCCAGCAGCTTGGGGTCATTCAGGGAACTAAAAGGCTACACCTTC
CASSLGSFRELKGYTF
>TRBJ1-1|TRBV11-3|-|-
TGTGCCAGCAGCTTAGCGGGGGGAAACACTGAAGCTTTCTTT
CASSLAGGNTEAFF
>TRBJ1-2|TRBV2|TRBD1|-
TGTGCCAGCAGTGAAATAAGGCAGGGGGTAGGATATGGCTACACCTTC
CASSEIRQGVGYGYTF
>TRBJ1-6|TRBV4-1|-|-
TGCGCCAGCAGCCAAACTCAGGGGAAGGGGTCACCCCTCCACTTT
CASSQTQGKGSPLHF
>TRBJ2-2|TRBV7-7|TRBD1|-
TGTGCCAGCAGATCCGGACAGGGCGGGGAGCTGTTTTTT
CASRSGQGGELFF
>TRBJ1-2|TRBV25-1|TRBD1|-
TGTGCCAGCAGTCGACGACTGGGACAGGGTAACTATGGCTACACCTTC
CASSRRLGQGNYGYTF
>TRBJ2-7|TRBV9|TRBD2|-
TGTGCCAGCAGCGCCGGGGGGAGTGGCACCTACGAGCAGTACTTC
CASSAGGSGTYEQYF
>TRBJ1-6|TRBV2|TRBD1|-
TGTGCCAGCAGGGGGGACAGCTATTCACCCCTCCACTTT
CASRGDSYSPLHF
>TRBJ2-5|TRBV5-1|TRBD2|-
TGCGCCAGCAGCCCGGGACTAGTGGAAGAGACCCAGTACTTC
CASSPGLVEETQYF
>TRBJ1-1|TRBV18|-|-
TGTGCCAGCTCAGAGGACATCAACACTGAAGCTTTCTTT
CASSEDINTEAFF
>TRBJ1-6|TRBV14|TRBD1|-
TGTGCCAGCAGCCAGAGGGGGCTCGGATCACCCCTCCACTTT
CASSQRGLGSPLHF
>TRBJ1-2|TRBV4-1|-|-
TGCGCCAGCAGCCAAGCGTGGAGACAGACCTATGGCTACACCTTC
CASSQAWRQTYGYTF
>TRBJ2-1|TRBV4-2|TRBD2|-
TGTGCCAGCAGCCGAGCGGAGGGACTAGCGGGGGGGCCATCCTACAATGAGCAGTTCTTC
CASSRAEGLAGGPSYNEQFF
>TRBJ1-2|TRBV5-1|-|-
TGCGCCAGCAGCTTAGACATCGGTGGCTACACCTTC
CASSLDIGGYTF
>TRBJ1-1|TRBV7-8|TRBD1|-
TGTGCCAGCAGCTTAGAGGCAGGGGGTACGAACACTGAAGCTTTCTTT
CASSLEAGGTNTEAFF
>TRBJ1-1|TRBV4-1|-|once
TGCGCCAGCAGCCAAGATCTAGAATGGCCGAAAAACACTGAAGCTTTCTTT
CASSQDLEWPKNTEAFF
>TRBJ1-1|TRBV28|-|-
TGTGCCAGCAGTTTAGGGGGGAAGGACACTGAAGCTTTCTTT
CASSLGGKDTEAFF
>TRBJ1-2|TRBV27|-|-
TGTGCCAGCAGTTTACGGGCCACCTACGGAGGAGGGATTGCCAACTATGGCTACACCTTC
CASSLRATYGGGIANYGYTF
>TRBJ1-2|TRBV30|-|-
TGTGCCTGGCACCCAGGGGTGGCCTATGGCTACACCTTC
CAWHPGVAYGYTF
>TRBJ2-2|TRBV10-2|TRBD2|-
TGCGCCAGCAGACAAGCGGGGGCGACCGGGGAGCTGTTTTTT
CASRQAGATGELFF
>TRBJ2-2|TRBV30|-|few
TGTGCCTGGAGGAAACAGAACACCGGGGAGCTGTTTTTT
CAWRKQNTGELFF
>TRBJ1-2|TRBV20-1|TRBD1|-
TGCAGTGCTAGTATACAGGGGGCCTATGGCTACACCTTC
CSASIQGAYGYTF
>TRBJ1-4|TRBV6-5|TRBD1|-
TGTGCCAGCAGTCCCAGGACAGGGGCACATGAAAAACTGTTTTTT
CASSPRTGAHEKLFF
>TRBJ1-2|TRBV5-8|TRBD1|-
TGTGCCAGCAGCTTGGCCCCAGGGGGCGCGAACTATGGCTACACCTTC
CASSLAPGGANYGYTF
>TRBJ1-5|TRBV2|-|-
TGTGCCAGCAGTGAAGGGCCCTTGGCATATCAGCCCCAGCATTTT
CASSEGPLAYQPQHF
>TRBJ1-1|TRBV6-5|-|-
TGTGCCAGCAGTTACTCGCACAGATTGTACACTGAAGCTTTCTTT
CASSYSHRLYTEAFF
>TRBJ2-1|TRBV4-1|TRBD2|-
TGCGCCAGCAGCCCCGGGCCTCGGGGGGACAATGAGCAGTTCTTC
CASSPGPRGDNEQFF
>TRBJ2-1|TRBV6-5|TRBD2|-
TGTGCCAGCAGCAGCCTAGCGGGAGAATACAATGAGCAGTTCTTC
CASSSLAGEYNEQFF
>TRBJ1-6|TRBV19|TRBD1|-
TGTGCCAGTAGTGTACAGGGGTTTTCGGATTCACCCCTCCACTTT
CASSVQGFSDSPLHF
>TRBJ2-3|TRBV29-1|TRBD1|-
TGCAGCGTTGCCGCCGGGACAGGGGGATCAGATACGCAGTATTTT
CSVAAGTGGSDTQYF
>TRBJ1-2|TRBV2|-|-
TGTGCCAGCAGTGACGACAGCTTGAGCAATGGCTACACCTTC
CASSDDSLSNGYTF